A selection of T cell receptor beta chains follows, all from one sample in a study of cytomegalovirus exposure and HLA in healthy donors. Repertoires were generated with immunoSEQ multiplex PCR, while TCRdb's copy carries only in-frame clones and drops some. The sample consists of fewer than 300,000 clones, over 75% of them appearing once. The sample taken for sequencing was PBMCs. The receptors derive from a woman between 18 and 30 years old in good health and CMV-seronegative. The CDR3 runs from the conserved cysteine through the conserved F or W.

CASSSRPGGTEAFF	TRBV7-2	TRBJ1-1
CATSREGQGPYEQYF	TRBV15	TRBJ2-7
CASSELPGQPQETQYF	TRBV6-1	TRBJ2-5
CASSIDLATSGPYEQYF	TRBV19	TRBJ2-7
CASGIGLAGGDTQYF	TRBV5-1	TRBJ2-3
CASSHQRGNEKLFF	TRBV5-4	TRBJ1-4
CASRLQGLAGNTIYF	TRBV28	TRBJ1-3
CASSPTQGPGNTIYF	TRBV18	TRBJ1-3
CASSGGPVKGFYGYTF	TRBV28	TRBJ1-2
CASSEGGAGGNEQFF	TRBV25-1	TRBJ2-1
CASSYSSVRETQYF	TRBV6-5	TRBJ2-5
CASSLDGSVNEQFF	TRBV5-1	TRBJ2-1
CASSEAGGAYNEQFF	TRBV9	TRBJ2-1
CASSLVGTGISYEQYF	TRBV11-2	TRBJ2-7
CASSFLTGPGNEQYF	TRBV5-1	TRBJ2-7
CAWTRGGKYEQYF	TRBV30	TRBJ2-7
CASSLAHQDRFHRTDTQYF	TRBV7-2	TRBJ2-3
CASSARSVGQPQHF	TRBV6-1	TRBJ1-5
CASSFIGVREQYF	TRBV28	TRBJ2-7
CASSLDSVFYEQYF	TRBV13	TRBJ2-7
CASSQVLQGGRYQETQYF	TRBV4-2	TRBJ2-5
CASTHLAGGSTGELFF	TRBV27	TRBJ2-2
CASNEQGRANQPQHF	TRBV5-6	TRBJ1-5
CASSSPGTSGNNEQFF	TRBV7-2	TRBJ2-1
CASSPRTRQARYLF	TRBV5-8	TRBJ1-2
CASRRAGGPREQYF	TRBV28	TRBJ2-7
CASSVMAGSYNEQFF	TRBV9	TRBJ2-1
CASSTVAGVRNEQFF	TRBV6-4	TRBJ2-1
CAISESRGGEAFF	TRBV10-3	TRBJ1-1
CASSRGLAGGSYEQYF	TRBV5-1	TRBJ2-7
CATSREQYNEQFF	TRBV15	TRBJ2-1
CASSYLAGAQPQHF	TRBV6-5	TRBJ1-5
CASSLVGTGGGYTF	TRBV28	TRBJ1-2
CSGGRDGGWGQFF	TRBV29-1	TRBJ2-1
CASSLEGQDYGYTF	TRBV5-6	TRBJ1-2
CASSYGVEQYF	TRBV11-3	TRBJ2-7
CASSRGLSYIQYF	TRBV6-5	TRBJ2-4
CASSSRPGSPYEQYF	TRBV7-2	TRBJ2-7
CASSLAPGLYTGELFF	TRBV5-1	TRBJ2-2
CASSLGQGNEKLFF	TRBV5-1	TRBJ1-4
CASSIRQGIHEQFF	TRBV19	TRBJ2-1
CASSRQGHYNEQFF	TRBV5-1	TRBJ2-1
CASSFAGVSYEQYF	TRBV27	TRBJ2-7
CASSLADNYGYTF	TRBV5-1	TRBJ1-2
CASSPNWRSYEQYF	TRBV28	TRBJ2-7
CASSPHVAGGTEAFF	TRBV5-4	TRBJ1-1
CASSLTDHSTDTQYF	TRBV5-6	TRBJ2-3
CASSLSRRGAGEQFF	TRBV27	TRBJ2-1
CAGGDFPQYF	TRBV28	TRBJ2-4
CASSFGSGQSYEQYF	TRBV5-6	TRBJ2-7
CASSEDSHSGNTIYF	TRBV25-1	TRBJ1-3
CASSQGLQGKNIQYF	TRBV14	TRBJ2-4
CASSLVFRGTDTQYF	TRBV5-4	TRBJ2-3
CASSYIEGSRSYEQYF	TRBV28	TRBJ2-7
CASSQVKRSSTDTQYF	TRBV4-1	TRBJ2-3
CASTPTGHTGELFF	TRBV7-3	TRBJ2-2
CASSFGTSGRATETQYF	TRBV27	TRBJ2-5
CASSDMYGNTEAFF	TRBV7-9	TRBJ1-1